This TCR beta chain was captured by sequencing in a study of T cells in Graves' hyperthyroidism and ophthalmopathy. The ends lost 2 bases at V and 7 bases at J; junction bases unmatched: 11. There are 17 residues in the CDR3. CDR1 MNHEY and CDR2 SMNVEV come from the germline V gene (reference sequence). The source of the PBMCs was approximately 9.5 ml of fresh peripheral blood. The CDR3 regions of TCR beta were amplified from RNA transcripts. Using the HTBI primer set, a first-round RT-PCR was run on the TCR CDR3. TCRdb re-derived calls from the multiplex PCR reads in MiXCR, one entry per CDR3 protein. The data show around 200,000 distinct CDR3 sequences, about 18% seen once.

This chain links TRBV27 with TRBJ2-2; 9 bases line up with TRBD1. This clonotype was sampled from a man in his forties with Graves' hyperthyroidism. Sample: blood. The CDR3 spells CASSLSKGTGYHGELFF. The CDR3 bases are TGTGCCAGCAGTTTAAGCAAGGGGACAGGGTATCACGGGGAGCTGTTTTTT.